The following is a T cell receptor beta chain sequence with its context. The sample comes from a study of OX40 agonist ivuxolimab in advanced cancers. The wider study: Enrolled patients in dose escalation had cancers that were hepatocellular carcinoma, melanoma, renal cell or head and neck cancer.

Clones were read by immunoSEQ multiplex PCR, and TCRdb kept only the in-frame ones, dropping some. Altogether more than 95,000 clones are present, roughly 91% being singletons, with the ten largest covering roughly 0.31%. The CDR3 covers 16 residues. Germline V CDR1 and CDR2: SGHVS, FQNEAQ. Unmatched junction bases numbered 1, after V lost 1 base and J lost 1 base. This receptor was identified in an adult with an advanced solid tumor such as melanoma, head and neck, liver or kidney cancer. The chain joins TRBV7-8 to TRBJ1-3; TRBD1 matches 10 bases. The sample was CD4+ or CD8+ T cells sorted from blood, taken in a trial of the OX40 agonist ivuxolimab. The CDR3 sequence: CASSLGQGASGNTIYF. In nucleotides, the CDR3 is TGTGCCAGCAGCTTAGGACAGGGGGCGTCTGGAAACACCATATATTTT.